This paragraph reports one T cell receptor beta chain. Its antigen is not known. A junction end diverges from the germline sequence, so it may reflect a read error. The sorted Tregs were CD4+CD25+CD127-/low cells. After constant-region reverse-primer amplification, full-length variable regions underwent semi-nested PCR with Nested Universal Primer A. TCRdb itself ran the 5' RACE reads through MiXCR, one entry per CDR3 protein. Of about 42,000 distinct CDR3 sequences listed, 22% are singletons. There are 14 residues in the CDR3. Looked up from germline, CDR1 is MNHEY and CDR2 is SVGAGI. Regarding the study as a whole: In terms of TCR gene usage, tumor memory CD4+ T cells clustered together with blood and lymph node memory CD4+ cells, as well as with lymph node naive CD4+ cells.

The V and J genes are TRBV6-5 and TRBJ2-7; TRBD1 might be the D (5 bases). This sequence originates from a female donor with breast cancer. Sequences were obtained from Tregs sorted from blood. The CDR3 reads CASSYGSGPREQHF. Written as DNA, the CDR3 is TGTGCCAGCAGTTACGGGTCAGGGCCTCGAGAGCAGCACTTC.